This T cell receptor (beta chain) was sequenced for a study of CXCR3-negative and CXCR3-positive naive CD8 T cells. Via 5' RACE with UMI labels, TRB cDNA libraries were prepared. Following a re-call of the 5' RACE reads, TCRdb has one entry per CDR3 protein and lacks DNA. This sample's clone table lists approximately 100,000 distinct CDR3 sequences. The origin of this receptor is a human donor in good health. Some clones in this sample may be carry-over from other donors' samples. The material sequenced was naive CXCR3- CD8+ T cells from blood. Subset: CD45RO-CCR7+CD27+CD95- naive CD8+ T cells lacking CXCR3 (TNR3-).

CDR3 sequence: CASTPPGGASYNEQFF. The genes are TRBV19 and TRBJ2-1; the D gene TCRdb calls, TRBD1, cannot be checked with no DNA. This CDR3 is built from 16 residues. CDR1 and CDR2 from the germline V gene are LNHDA and SQIVND (reference sequence).